The following is a TCR beta chain sequence with its context. The antigen is not known. This record belongs to a study of human T cells and chemical hapten exposure. Study-level information: Doses of diphenylcyclopropenone went to the patients' scalps weekly throughout the roughly 22-week study. Study-level points and caveats: Donors were affected by alopecia, so their immune reaction might vary from that of healthy individuals. There was no change with DPC sensitization in TCRs above 1 in 1000 frequency.

The time point: patch test 1, 2 weeks after DPC sensitization. Treatment denoted: therapeutic diphenylcyclopropenone sensitization with weekly scalp DPC. The study enrolled 18 to 70-year-old alopecia patients suitable for DPC. Germline CDR1 and CDR2: LGHNT and FRNRAP. The J segment lost 2 bases and the V segment lost 6 bases, leaving 7 bases of the junction unmatched. The CDR3 runs to 15 residues. TCRdb reprocessed the RACE reads via MiXCR and lists one record per CDR3 protein. This sample has around 120,000 distinct CDR3 sequences, with roughly 13% found just once. The receptor was derived from a man aged 18 to 29 with alopecia areata. Some clones in this sample may be carry-over from other donors' samples. The sequencing used whole blood, collected in connection with sensitization to the hapten diphenylcyclopropenone (DPC). The chain recombines TRBV12-5 with TRBJ1-5, with 7 bases lining up with TRBD1. CDR3 bases: TGTGCTAGTGGGAATCCCAGGGGGGGCAATCAGCCCCAGCATTTT. This sequence encodes CASGNPRGGNQPQHF.